This T cell receptor (beta chain) was profiled in a study of T cells in pancreatic ductal adenocarcinoma. Study-wide results and limits: Tumor samples had fewer productive templates and about 8-fold fewer unique clonotypes than blood. The resected pancreatic cancer cohort was biased toward the minority with early-stage disease.

Surgery without prior neoadjuvant therapy was the treatment of the selected pancreatic ductal adenocarcinoma patients. Only in-frame clones appear in the TCRdb table, and some are missing; sequencing was by immunoSEQ multiplex PCR. The sample has 5,600 or so clones, 72% seen once. This clone was seen once. Its antigen is not known. The sample taken for sequencing was pancreatic tumor tissue. This sequence originates from a human donor with pancreatic ductal adenocarcinoma.

This CDR3 reads CAWSVVLNEQFF. Written as DNA, the CDR3 is TGTGCCTGGAGTGTTGTACTCAATGAGCAGTTCTTC. The chain employs TRBV30 and TRBJ2-1; D not resolved. The ends were cut back, 0 bases at V and 6 bases at J, with 6 bases in the middle. The CDR3 consists of 12 residues. Germline values: CDR1 GTSNPN, CDR2 SVGIG (reference sequence).